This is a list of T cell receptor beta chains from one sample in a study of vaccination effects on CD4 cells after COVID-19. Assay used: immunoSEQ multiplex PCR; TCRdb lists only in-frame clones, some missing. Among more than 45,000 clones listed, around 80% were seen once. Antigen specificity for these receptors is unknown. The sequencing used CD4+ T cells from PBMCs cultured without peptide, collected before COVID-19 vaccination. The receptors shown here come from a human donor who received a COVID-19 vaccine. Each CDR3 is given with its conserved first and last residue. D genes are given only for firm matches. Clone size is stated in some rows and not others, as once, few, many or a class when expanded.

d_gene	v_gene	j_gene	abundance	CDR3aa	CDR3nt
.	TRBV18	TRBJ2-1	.	CASSPFGVGNEQFF	TGTGCCAGCTCCCCATTTGGGGTCGGCAATGAGCAGTTCTTC
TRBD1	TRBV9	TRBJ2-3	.	CASSTRDRVSDTQYF	TGTGCCAGCTCTACCCGGGACAGGGTTTCAGATACGCAGTATTTT
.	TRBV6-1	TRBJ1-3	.	CASSEVGPGALWLTIYF	TGTGCCAGCAGTGAAGTAGGTCCAGGGGCTCTTTGGCTCACCATATATTTT
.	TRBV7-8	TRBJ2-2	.	CASSPRVGVPGELFF	TGTGCCAGCAGCCCGCGGGTGGGGGTTCCCGGGGAGCTGTTTTTT
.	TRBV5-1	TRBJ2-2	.	CASSKMDSTGELFF	TGCGCCAGCAGCAAAATGGACTCGACCGGGGAGCTGTTTTTT
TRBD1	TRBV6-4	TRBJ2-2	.	CASRGQGNTGELFF	TGTGCCAGCAGAGGACAGGGGAACACCGGGGAGCTGTTTTTT
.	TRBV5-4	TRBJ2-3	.	CASSIGPSTDTQYF	TGTGCCAGCAGCATTGGACCAAGCACAGATACGCAGTATTTT
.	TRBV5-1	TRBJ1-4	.	CASRPFGGGNEKLFF	TGCGCCAGCAGGCCGTTTGGGGGAGGCAATGAAAAACTGTTTTTT
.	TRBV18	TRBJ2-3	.	CASHTGFTDTQYF	TGTGCCAGTCATACAGGGTTCACAGATACGCAGTATTTT
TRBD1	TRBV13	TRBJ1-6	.	CANRGNNSPLHF	TGTGCCAACAGGGGGAATAATTCACCCCTCCACTTT
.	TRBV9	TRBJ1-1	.	CASSAGGPNTEAFF	TGTGCCAGCAGCGCCGGGGGGCCCAACACTGAAGCTTTCTTT
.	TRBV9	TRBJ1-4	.	CASSERGVPEKLFF	TGTGCCAGCAGCGAGAGAGGGGTCCCAGAAAAACTGTTTTTT
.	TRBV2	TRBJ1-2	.	CASSGRAGEGYTF	TGTGCCAGCAGTGGCAGGGCTGGCGAAGGCTACACCTTC
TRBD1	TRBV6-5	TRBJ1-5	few	CASSSAGTGTQPQHF	TGTGCCAGCAGTTCCGCCGGGACAGGGACTCAGCCCCAGCATTTT
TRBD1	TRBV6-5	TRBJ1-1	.	CASSLGQGAMNTEAFF	TGTGCCAGCAGTTTGGGACAGGGGGCTATGAACACTGAAGCTTTCTTT
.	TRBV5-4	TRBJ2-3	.	CASSLDTDTQYF	TGTGCCAGCAGCTTGGACACAGATACGCAGTATTTT
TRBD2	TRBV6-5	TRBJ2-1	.	CASSYSLGTRPQFF	TGTGCCAGCAGTTACTCTCTTGGGACTAGGCCACAGTTCTTC
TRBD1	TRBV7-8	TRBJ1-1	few	CASSLWTGASVDNTEAFF	TGTGCCAGCAGCTTGTGGACAGGGGCCTCAGTGGATAACACTGAAGCTTTCTTT
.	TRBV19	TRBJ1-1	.	CASSRNLEISVAFF	TGTGCCAGTAGTAGGAACCTTGAGATTTCCGTTGCTTTCTTT
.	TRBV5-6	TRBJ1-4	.	CASSLLGPREKLFF	TGTGCCAGCAGCTTGCTAGGGCCTCGGGAAAAACTGTTTTTT
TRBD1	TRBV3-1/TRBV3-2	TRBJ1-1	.	CASSPRVRGDTEAFF	TGTGCCAGCAGCCCTCGGGTCAGGGGGGACACTGAAGCTTTCTTT
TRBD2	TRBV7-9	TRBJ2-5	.	CASSPVPSSGAQETQYF	TGTGCCAGCAGCCCCGTCCCCTCTAGCGGGGCGCAAGAGACCCAGTACTTC
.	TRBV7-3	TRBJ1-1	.	CASSLRAATNTEAFF	TGTGCCAGCAGCTTAAGGGCAGCAACGAACACTGAAGCTTTCTTT
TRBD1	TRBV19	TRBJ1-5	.	CASSIQGARGQVGQPQHF	TGTGCCAGTAGTATACAGGGGGCGCGAGGGCAAGTGGGACAGCCCCAGCATTTT
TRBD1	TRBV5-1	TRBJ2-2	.	CASSVGQGNTGELFF	TGCGCCAGCAGCGTGGGACAGGGAAACACCGGGGAGCTGTTTTTT
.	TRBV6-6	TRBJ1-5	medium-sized	CASSWVGRDQPQHF	TGTGCCAGCAGTTGGGTGGGACGAGATCAGCCCCAGCATTTT
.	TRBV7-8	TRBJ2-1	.	CASTLGDPGGEQFF	TGTGCCAGCACCCTAGGAGACCCGGGTGGTGAGCAGTTCTTC
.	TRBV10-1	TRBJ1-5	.	CASSEGHSRPQHF	TGCGCCAGCAGTGAGGGGCACTCAAGGCCCCAGCATTTT
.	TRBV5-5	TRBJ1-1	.	CASSPRDVMNTEAFF	TGTGCCAGCAGCCCCAGGGACGTCATGAACACTGAAGCTTTCTTT
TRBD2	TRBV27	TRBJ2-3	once	CASSSLAGGSTDTQYF	TGTGCCAGCAGTTCATTAGCGGGGGGAAGCACAGATACGCAGTATTTT
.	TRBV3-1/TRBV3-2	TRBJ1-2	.	CASSPQSYGGVLDYGYTF	TGTGCCAGCAGCCCACAGTCGTACGGGGGCGTACTTGACTATGGCTACACCTTC
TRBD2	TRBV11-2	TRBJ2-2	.	CASSPGTSGGTNTGELFF	TGTGCCAGCAGCCCAGGGACTAGCGGGGGTACGAACACCGGGGAGCTGTTTTTT
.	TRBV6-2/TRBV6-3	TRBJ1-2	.	CASTPPGGAKGYTF	TGTGCCAGCACCCCCCCGGGGGGGGCAAAGGGCTACACCTTC
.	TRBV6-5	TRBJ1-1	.	CASSYSWGGTEAFF	TGTGCCAGCAGTTATTCATGGGGTGGCACTGAAGCTTTCTTT
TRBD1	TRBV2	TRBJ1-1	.	CANRGRGNTEAFF	TGTGCCAACAGGGGGCGGGGGAACACTGAAGCTTTCTTT
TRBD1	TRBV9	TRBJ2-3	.	CASSAGTGTTDTQYF	TGTGCCAGCAGCGCCGGGACAGGGACCACAGATACGCAGTATTTT
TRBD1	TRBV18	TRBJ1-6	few	CASSPQILTGQNSPLHF	TGTGCCAGCTCACCTCAGATACTGACAGGGCAGAATTCACCCCTCCACTTT
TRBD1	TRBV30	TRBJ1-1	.	CAWRDDRGNTEAFF	TGTGCCTGGAGAGACGACAGGGGGAACACTGAAGCTTTCTTT
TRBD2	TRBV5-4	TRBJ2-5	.	CASSPRVSSGGYQETQYF	TGTGCCAGCAGCCCGAGGGTGTCTAGCGGGGGGTACCAAGAGACCCAGTACTTC
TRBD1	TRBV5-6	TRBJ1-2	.	CASSITGVGYTF	TGTGCCAGCAGCATAACAGGGGTTGGCTACACCTTC
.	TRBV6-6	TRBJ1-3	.	CASSRGRPARGNTIYF	TGTGCCAGCAGTCGCGGGCGGCCCGCCCGTGGAAACACCATATATTTT
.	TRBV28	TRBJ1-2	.	CASSLSGAYGYTF	TGTGCCAGCAGCCTCTCGGGGGCCTATGGCTACACCTTC
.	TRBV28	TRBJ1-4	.	CASTSLGQKLFF	TGTGCCAGCACCTCCTTGGGACAAAAACTGTTTTTT
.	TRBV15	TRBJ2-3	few	CATSARAPRDTQYF	TGTGCCACCAGCGCCCGGGCCCCTCGAGATACGCAGTATTTT
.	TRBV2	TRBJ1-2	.	CASNRQALEGYTF	TGTGCCAGCAATAGGCAGGCCCTGGAGGGCTACACCTTC
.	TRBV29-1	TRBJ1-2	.	CSVEVRGADYGYTF	TGCAGCGTTGAAGTCCGGGGGGCGGATTATGGCTACACCTTC
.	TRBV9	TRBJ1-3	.	CASSSQSLSGNTIYF	TGTGCCAGCAGCTCCCAGTCCCTATCTGGAAACACCATATATTTT
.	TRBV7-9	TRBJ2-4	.	CAIRSPPGFKNIQYF	TGTGCCATCAGATCTCCACCGGGTTTCAAAAACATTCAGTACTTC
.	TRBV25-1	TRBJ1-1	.	CASSEPGALNTEAFF	TGTGCCAGCAGTGAGCCCGGGGCTTTGAACACTGAAGCTTTCTTT
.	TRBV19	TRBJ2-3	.	CASSIATTSTDTQYF	TGTGCCAGTAGTATAGCAACAACTAGCACAGATACGCAGTATTTT
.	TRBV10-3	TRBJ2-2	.	CAISELGNTGELFF	TGTGCCATCAGTGAATTGGGGAACACCGGGGAGCTGTTTTTT
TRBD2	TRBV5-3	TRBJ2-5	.	CARSHADGRNEETQYF	TGTGCCAGAAGTCACGCGGACGGGAGGAACGAGGAGACCCAGTACTTC
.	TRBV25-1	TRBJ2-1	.	CASSETNRVDNEQFF	TGTGCCAGCAGTGAAACGAACCGCGTCGACAATGAGCAGTTCTTC